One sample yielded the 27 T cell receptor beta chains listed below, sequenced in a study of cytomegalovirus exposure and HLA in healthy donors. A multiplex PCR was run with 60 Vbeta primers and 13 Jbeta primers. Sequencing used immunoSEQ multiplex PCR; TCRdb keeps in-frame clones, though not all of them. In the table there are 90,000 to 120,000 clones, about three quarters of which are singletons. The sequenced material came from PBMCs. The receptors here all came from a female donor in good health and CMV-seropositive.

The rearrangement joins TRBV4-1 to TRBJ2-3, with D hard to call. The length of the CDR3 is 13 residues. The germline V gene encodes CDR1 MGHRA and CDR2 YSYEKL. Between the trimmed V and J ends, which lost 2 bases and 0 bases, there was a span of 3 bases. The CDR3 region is CASSQTSTDTQYF. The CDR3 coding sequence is TGCGCCAGCAGCCAAACTAGCACAGATACGCAGTATTTT.

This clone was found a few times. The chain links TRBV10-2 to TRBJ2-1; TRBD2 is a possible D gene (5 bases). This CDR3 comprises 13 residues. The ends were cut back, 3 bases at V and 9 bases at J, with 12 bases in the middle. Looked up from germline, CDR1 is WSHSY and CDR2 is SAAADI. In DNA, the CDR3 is TGCGCCAGCAGTGATGGGAGCCCCAGTGAGCAGTTCTTC. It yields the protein CASSDGSPSEQFF.

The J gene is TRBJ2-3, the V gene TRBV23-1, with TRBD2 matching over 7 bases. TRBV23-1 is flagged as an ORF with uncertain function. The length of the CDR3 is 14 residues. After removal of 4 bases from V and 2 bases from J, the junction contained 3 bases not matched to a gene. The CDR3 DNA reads TGCGCCAGCAGTCGGCGGGGGAACACAGATACGCAGTATTTT. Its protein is CASSRRGNTDTQYF.

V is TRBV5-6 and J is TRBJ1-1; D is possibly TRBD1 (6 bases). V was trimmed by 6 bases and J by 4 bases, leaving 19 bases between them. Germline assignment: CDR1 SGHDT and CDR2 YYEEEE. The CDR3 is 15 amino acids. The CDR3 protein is CASTLPPHRATEAFF. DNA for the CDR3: TGTGCCAGCACCCTCCCCCCACACAGGGCCACTGAAGCTTTCTTT.

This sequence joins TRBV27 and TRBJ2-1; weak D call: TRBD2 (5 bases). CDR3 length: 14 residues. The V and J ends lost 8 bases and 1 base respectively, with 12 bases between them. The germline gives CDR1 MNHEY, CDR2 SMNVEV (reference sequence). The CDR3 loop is CASLPRRSYNEQFF. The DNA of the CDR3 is TGTGCCAGCCTGCCTCGGAGGTCCTACAATGAGCAGTTCTTC.

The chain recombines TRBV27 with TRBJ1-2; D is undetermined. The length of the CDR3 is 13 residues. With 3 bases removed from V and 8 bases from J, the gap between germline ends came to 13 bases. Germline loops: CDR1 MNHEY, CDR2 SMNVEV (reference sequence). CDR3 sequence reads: CASSFIENGGYTF. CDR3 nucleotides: TGTGCCAGCAGTTTCATAGAGAACGGGGGCTACACCTTC.

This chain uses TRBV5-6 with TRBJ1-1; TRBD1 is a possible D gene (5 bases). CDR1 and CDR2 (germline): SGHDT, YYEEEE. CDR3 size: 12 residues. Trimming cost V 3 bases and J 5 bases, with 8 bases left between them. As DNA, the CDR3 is TGTGCCAGCAGCTCAGGGCGGACTGAAGCTTTCTTT. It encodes CASSSGRTEAFF.

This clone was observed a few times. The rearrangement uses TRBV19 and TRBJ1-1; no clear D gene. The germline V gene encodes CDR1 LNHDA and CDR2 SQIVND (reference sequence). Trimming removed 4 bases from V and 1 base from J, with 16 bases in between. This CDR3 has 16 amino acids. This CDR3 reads CASSSFGATSNTEAFF. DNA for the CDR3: TGTGCCAGTAGTAGCTTTGGTGCGACTTCGAACACTGAAGCTTTCTTT.

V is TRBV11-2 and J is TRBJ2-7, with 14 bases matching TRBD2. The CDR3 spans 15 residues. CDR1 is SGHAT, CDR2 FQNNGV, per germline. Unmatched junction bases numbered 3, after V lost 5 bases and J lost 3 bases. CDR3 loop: CASSPGLAGGYEQYF. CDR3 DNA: TGTGCCAGCAGCCCAGGACTAGCGGGGGGCTACGAGCAGTACTTC.

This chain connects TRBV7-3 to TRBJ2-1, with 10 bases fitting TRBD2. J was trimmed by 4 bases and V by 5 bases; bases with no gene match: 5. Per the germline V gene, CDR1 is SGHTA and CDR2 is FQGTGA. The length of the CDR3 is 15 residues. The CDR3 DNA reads TGTGCCAGCAGCCGCGGACTAGCGGAGTACAATGAGCAGTTCTTC. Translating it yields CASSRGLAEYNEQFF.

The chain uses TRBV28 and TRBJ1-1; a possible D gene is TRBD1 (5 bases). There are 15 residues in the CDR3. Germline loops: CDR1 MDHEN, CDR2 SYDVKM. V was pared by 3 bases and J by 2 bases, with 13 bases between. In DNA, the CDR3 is TGTGCCAGCAGTTTGGGGGGGGGATTCAACACTGAAGCTTTCTTT. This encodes CASSLGGGFNTEAFF.

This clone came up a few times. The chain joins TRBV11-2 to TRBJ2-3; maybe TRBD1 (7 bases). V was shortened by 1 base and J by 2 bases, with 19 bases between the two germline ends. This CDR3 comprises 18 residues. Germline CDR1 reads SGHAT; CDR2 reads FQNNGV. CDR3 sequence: CASSLGRGRGTLTDTQYF. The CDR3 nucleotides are TGTGCCAGCAGCTTAGGGAGGGGCAGGGGGACCCTCACAGATACGCAGTATTTT.

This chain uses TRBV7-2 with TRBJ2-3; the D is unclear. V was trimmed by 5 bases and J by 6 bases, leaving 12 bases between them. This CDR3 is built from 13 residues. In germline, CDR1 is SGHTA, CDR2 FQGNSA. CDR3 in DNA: TGTGCCAGCAGCCTTTCGAGTTGGGATACGCAGTATTTT. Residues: CASSLSSWDTQYF.

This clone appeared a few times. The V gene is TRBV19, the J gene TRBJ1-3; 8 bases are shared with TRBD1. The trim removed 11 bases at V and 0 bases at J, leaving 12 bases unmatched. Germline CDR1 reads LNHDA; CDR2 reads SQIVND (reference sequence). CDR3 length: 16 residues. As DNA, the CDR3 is TGTGCCCCGTATATGGGACAGGCCTACTCTGGAAACACCATATATTTT. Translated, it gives CAPYMGQAYSGNTIYF.

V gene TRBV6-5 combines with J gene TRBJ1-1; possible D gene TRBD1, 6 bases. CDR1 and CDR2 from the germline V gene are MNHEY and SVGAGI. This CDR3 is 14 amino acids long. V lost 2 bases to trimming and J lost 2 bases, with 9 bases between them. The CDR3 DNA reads TGTGCCAGCAGTTACGGGACACACAACACTGAAGCTTTCTTT. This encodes CASSYGTHNTEAFF.

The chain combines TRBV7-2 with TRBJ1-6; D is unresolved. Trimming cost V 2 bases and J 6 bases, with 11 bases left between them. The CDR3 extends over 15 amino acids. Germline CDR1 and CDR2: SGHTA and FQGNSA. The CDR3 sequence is CASSLFYLPNSPLHF. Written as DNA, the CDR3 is TGTGCCAGCAGCTTATTCTACCTGCCTAATTCACCCCTCCACTTT.

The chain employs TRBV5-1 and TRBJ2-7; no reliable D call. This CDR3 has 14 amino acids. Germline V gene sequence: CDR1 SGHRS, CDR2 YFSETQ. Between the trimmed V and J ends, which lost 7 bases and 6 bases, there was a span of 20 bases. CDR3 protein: CASGIMPETGEQYF. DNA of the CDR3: TGCGCCAGCGGAATTATGCCGGAGACGGGCGAGCAGTACTTC.

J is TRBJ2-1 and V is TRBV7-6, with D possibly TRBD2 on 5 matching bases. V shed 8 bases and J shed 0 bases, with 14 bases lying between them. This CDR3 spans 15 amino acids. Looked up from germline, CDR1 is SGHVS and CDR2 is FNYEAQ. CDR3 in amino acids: CASLPGSNSYNEQFF. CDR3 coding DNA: TGTGCCAGCTTACCGGGGAGTAACTCCTACAATGAGCAGTTCTTC.

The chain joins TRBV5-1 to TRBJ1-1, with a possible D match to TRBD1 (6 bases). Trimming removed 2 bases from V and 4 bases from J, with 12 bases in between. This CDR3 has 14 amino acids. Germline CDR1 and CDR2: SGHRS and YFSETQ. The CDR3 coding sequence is TGCGCCAGCAGCTTCAGGGGTCAGGCCACTGAAGCTTTCTTT. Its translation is CASSFRGQATEAFF.

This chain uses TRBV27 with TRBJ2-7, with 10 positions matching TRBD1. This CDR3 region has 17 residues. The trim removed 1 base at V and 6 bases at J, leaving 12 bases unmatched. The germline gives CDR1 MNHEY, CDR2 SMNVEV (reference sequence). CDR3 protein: CASSLWPTGTGDGEQYF. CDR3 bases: TGTGCCAGCAGTTTATGGCCAACCGGGACAGGGGATGGCGAGCAGTACTTC.

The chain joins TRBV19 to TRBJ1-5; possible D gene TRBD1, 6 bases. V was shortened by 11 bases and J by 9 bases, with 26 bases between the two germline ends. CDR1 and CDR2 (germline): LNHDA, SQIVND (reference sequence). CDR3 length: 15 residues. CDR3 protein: CAASTPNREQWPQHF. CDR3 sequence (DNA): TGTGCCGCCTCTACCCCCAACAGGGAGCAATGGCCCCAGCATTTT.

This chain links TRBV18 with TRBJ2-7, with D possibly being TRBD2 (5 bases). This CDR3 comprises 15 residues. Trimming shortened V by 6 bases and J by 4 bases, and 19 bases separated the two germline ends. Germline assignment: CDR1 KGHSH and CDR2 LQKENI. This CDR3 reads CASSPAVARGYEQYF. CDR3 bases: TGTGCCAGCTCGCCGGCTGTGGCCCGCGGGTACGAGCAGTACTTC.

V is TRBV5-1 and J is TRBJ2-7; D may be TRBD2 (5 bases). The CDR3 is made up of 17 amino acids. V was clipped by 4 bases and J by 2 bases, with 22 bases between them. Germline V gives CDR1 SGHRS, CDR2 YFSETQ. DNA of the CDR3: TGCGCCAGCAGCGGAGGCCCGGGGAGTGGAGAGGCCTACGAGCAGTACTTC. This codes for CASSGGPGSGEAYEQYF.

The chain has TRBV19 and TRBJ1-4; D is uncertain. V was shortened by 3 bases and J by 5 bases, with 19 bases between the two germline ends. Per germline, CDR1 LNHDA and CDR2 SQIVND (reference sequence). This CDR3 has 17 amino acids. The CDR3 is CASSIGWMRVKNEKLFF. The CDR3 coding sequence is TGTGCCAGTAGTATTGGTTGGATGAGGGTCAAGAATGAAAAACTGTTTTTT.

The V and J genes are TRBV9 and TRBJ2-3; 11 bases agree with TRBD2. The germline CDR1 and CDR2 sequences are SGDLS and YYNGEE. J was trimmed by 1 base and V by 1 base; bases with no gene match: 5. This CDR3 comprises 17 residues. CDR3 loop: CASSVLAGGRGTDTQYF. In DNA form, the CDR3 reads TGTGCCAGCAGCGTATTAGCGGGAGGGAGGGGCACAGATACGCAGTATTTT.

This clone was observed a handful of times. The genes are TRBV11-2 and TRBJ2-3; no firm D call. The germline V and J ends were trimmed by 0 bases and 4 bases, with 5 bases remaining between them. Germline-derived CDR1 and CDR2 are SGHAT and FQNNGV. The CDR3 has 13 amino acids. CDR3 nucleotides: TGTGCCAGCAGCTTAGAACGGGCAGATACGCAGTATTTT. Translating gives CASSLERADTQYF.

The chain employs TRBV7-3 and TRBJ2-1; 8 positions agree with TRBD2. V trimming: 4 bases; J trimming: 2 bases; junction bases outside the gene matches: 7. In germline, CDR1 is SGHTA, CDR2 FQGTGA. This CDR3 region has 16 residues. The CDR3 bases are TGTGCCAGCAGCTCCAGTAGCGGGGTTACCTACAATGAGCAGTTCTTC. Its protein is CASSSSSGVTYNEQFF.